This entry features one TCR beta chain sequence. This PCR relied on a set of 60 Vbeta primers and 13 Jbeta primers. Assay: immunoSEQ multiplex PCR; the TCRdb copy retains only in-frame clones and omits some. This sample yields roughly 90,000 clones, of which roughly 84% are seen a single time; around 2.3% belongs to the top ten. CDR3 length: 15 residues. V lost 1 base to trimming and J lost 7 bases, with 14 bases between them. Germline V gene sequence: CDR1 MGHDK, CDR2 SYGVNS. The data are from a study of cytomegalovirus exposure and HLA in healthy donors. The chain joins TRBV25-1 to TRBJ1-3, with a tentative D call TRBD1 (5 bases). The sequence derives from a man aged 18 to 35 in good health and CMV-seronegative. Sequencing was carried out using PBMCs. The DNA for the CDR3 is TGTGCCAGCAGTGAATCGGGCAGGGCACCTAACACCATATATTTT. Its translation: CASSESGRAPNTIYF.